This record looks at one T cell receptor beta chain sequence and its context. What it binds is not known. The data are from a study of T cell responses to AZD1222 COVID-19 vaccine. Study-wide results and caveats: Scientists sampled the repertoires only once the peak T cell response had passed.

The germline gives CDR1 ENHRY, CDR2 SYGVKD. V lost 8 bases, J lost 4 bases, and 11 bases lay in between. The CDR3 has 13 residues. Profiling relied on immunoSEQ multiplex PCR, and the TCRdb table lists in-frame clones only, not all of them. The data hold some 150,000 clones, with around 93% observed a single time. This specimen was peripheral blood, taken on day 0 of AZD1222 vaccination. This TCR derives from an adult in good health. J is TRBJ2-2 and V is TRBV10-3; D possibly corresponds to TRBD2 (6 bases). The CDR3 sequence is CAIRGIGTGELFF. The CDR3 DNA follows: TGTGCCATCCGGGGGATTGGCACCGGGGAGCTGTTTTTT.